Each of the 25 T cell receptor beta chains below was sequenced from the same sample in a study of tumor and adjacent non-tumor tissue in lung cancer. The library came from three nested PCR rounds adapted from ARM-PCR protocols. TCRdb reanalysed the multiplex PCR reads using MiXCR and keeps one entry per CDR3 protein. The table lists more than 35,000 distinct CDR3 sequences, around 62% of them singletons. RNA was extracted from bulk tissue without any cell sorting. Distant lung tissue was collected more than 3 cm away from the tumor edge. The sample comprised distant non-tumor lung tissue. These receptors were obtained from a woman aged 40-49 years with non-small cell lung cancer.

To note about this clonotype: Because it lacks the conserved phenylalanine or tryptophan at the end, this CDR3 is likely a read error. The rearrangement links TRBV20-1 to TRBJ2-3, with TRBD2 as a possible D gene (5 bases). The V gene's germline CDR1 is DFQATT and CDR2 SNEGSKA (reference sequence). V was pared by 6 bases and J by 2 bases, with 9 bases between. The CDR3 has 12 amino acids. As DNA, the CDR3 is TGCAGTGCCGAGAGGGACACAGATACGCAGTATTCT. Residues: CSAERDTDTQYS.

This clonotype was counted ten times or more. The chain uses TRBV20-1 and TRBJ2-5, with D possibly being TRBD2 (5 bases). Looked up from germline, CDR1 is DFQATT and CDR2 is SNEGSKA (reference sequence). This CDR3 region has 12 residues. V lost 3 bases to trimming and J lost 3 bases, with 8 bases between them. This CDR3 reads CSASGNEETQYF. CDR3 bases: TGCAGTGCTAGCGGGAATGAAGAGACCCAGTACTTC.

This clonotype occurred a few times. The V gene is TRBV2, the J gene TRBJ2-7, with D possibly matching TRBD2 (5 bases). V lost 9 bases and J lost 6, with 12 bases in between. Germline CDR1 is SNHLY and CDR2 is FYNNEI. This CDR3 region has 11 residues. CDR3: CARLVEVEQYF. The CDR3 DNA reads as TGTGCCAGATTGGTGGAGGTCGAGCAGTACTTC.

Concerning this clonotype itself: The junction departs from the called germline gene at one end, perhaps through a read error. V usage is TRBV29-1 and J usage is TRBJ1-2; D unresolved. The CDR3 has 11 amino acids. The germline V gene encodes CDR1 SQVTM and CDR2 ANQGSEA. The CDR3, as DNA: TGCAGCGTTTGTCAGAACTATGACTACACCTTC. It is translated as CSVCQNYDYTF.

This clonotype has just a few counts. This may arise from a read error, as a much more abundant clone is one base away. A read error is likely, as this CDR3 ends without the conserved phenylalanine or tryptophan. This chain joins TRBV12-5 and TRBJ2-5; TRBD2 aligns across 10 bases. V trimming: 6 bases; J trimming: 3 bases; junction bases outside the gene matches: 4. Germline V gene sequence: CDR1 LGHNT, CDR2 FRNRAP. This CDR3 region has 14 residues. The CDR3 region is CASGPGLAEETQYL. CDR3 in DNA: TGTGCTAGTGGCCCCGGACTAGCGGAAGAGACCCAGTACCTC.

V gene TRBV29-1 combines with J gene TRBJ2-1, with TRBD2 identical over 8 bases. Trimming took 7 bases from V and 0 from J; bases not matched to a gene: 14. CDR1 is SQVTM, CDR2 ANQGSEA, per germline. CDR3 size: 17 residues. As DNA, the CDR3 is TGCAGCGCTGAGGGACTAGTTGGCACCAGCTCCTACAATGAGCAGTTCTTC. Its translation is CSAEGLVGTSSYNEQFF.

This clonotype was observed once. An end of the junction differs from the germline gene, which may be a read error. The genes are TRBV4-1 and TRBJ1-1; TRBD1 is a possible D gene (5 bases). CDR1 and CDR2 from the germline V gene are MGHRA and YSYEKL. This CDR3 is built from 16 residues. CDR3 sequence (DNA): TGCGCCAACAGCCAAGACCCGGGACTACGGAACACTGAAACTTTCTTT. Its translation is CANSQDPGLRNTETFF.

Regarding this clonotype: At one of its ends the junction is not consistent with the germline gene, which may arise from a read error. The genes are TRBV11-3 and TRBJ2-7; D perhaps matches TRBD2 (5 bases). The CDR3 totals 14 residues. From germline, CDR1 is SGHNT and CDR2 YENEEA. The CDR3 here is CASRPGEGSYKQYF. The CDR3 DNA reads TGTGCCAGCAGGCCCGGAGAGGGTTCCTACAAGCAGTACTTC.

In regard to this clonotype: The junction and the germline gene differ at one end; a read error may be behind it. The rearrangement uses TRBV6-5 and TRBJ1-1; D is uncertain. Per the germline V gene, CDR1 is MNHEY and CDR2 is SVGAGI. The CDR3 has 13 residues. The CDR3 protein is CARSNGPAQEAFF. The CDR3 nucleotides are TGTGCTAGGAGCAATGGGCCAGCTCAAGAAGCCTTCTTT.

This clonotype was detected ten times or more. The chain has TRBV6-5 and TRBJ2-1, with 9 bases lining up with TRBD1. CDR1 and CDR2 from the germline V gene are MNHEY and SVGAGI. The V gene end was trimmed by 6 bases and the J gene end by 6 bases; junction bases not matched to a gene: 12. The CDR3 is 16 amino acids. CDR3 DNA sequence: TGTGCCAGCAGCCAAAACCGGGACAGGGTCCCCAATGAGCAGTTCTTC. It translates to CASSQNRDRVPNEQFF.

As for this clonotype: This clone may be a read error of a much larger clone one base away. The chain has TRBV5-1 and TRBJ1-5; D is uncertain. Germline V lookup: CDR1 SGHRS, CDR2 YFSETQ. V dropped 0 bases and J dropped 7 bases, with 8 bases sitting between them. The CDR3 runs to 13 residues. The CDR3, as DNA: TGCGCCAGCAGCTTGGCCAGGCGGCAGCCCCAGCATTTT. Amino acids: CASSLARRQPQHF.

Sample share makes this clonotype medium-sized. V gene TRBV29-1 combines with J gene TRBJ2-7; D uncertain. The V end lost 4 bases, the J end lost 5 bases, and 12 bases lay between the germline ends. Germline V gene data show CDR1 as SQVTM and CDR2 as ANQGSEA. CDR3 size: 12 residues. The CDR3 here is CSVGSSNHEQYF. The CDR3 DNA sequence: TGCAGCGTTGGAAGTAGCAACCACGAGCAGTACTTC.

Worth noting for this clonotype: Germline and junction disagree at one end, which may indicate a read error. This chain connects TRBV11-2 to TRBJ2-1; TRBD1 aligns across 7 bases. The CDR3 is made up of 16 amino acids. Germline values: CDR1 SGHAT, CDR2 FQNNGV. The CDR3 is CTSRSLRTGAYNEQFF. CDR3 sequence (DNA): TGTACCAGCAGAAGCCTTCGGACAGGAGCGTACAATGAGCAATTCTTC.

This sequence joins TRBV11-2 and TRBJ2-1; the match to TRBD2 covers 16 bases. Germline-derived CDR1 and CDR2 are SGHAT and FQNNGV. Unmatched junction bases numbered 11, after V lost 5 bases and J lost 10 bases. The length of the CDR3 is 17 residues. CDR3 amino acids: CASSLGTSGGACKEQFF. Written as DNA, the CDR3 is TGTGCCAGCAGCCTCGGGACTAGCGGGGGGGCATGCAAGGAGCAGTTCTTC.

V usage is TRBV20-1 and J usage is TRBJ2-1, with TRBD2 matching 14 bases. CDR3 length: 15 amino acids. Germline CDR1 and CDR2: DFQATT and SNEGSKA (reference sequence). The ends lost 7 bases at V and 8 bases at J; junction bases unmatched: 10. CDR3 sequence: CSVQRLAGGPDEQFF. CDR3 bases: TGCAGTGTCCAGAGACTAGCGGGAGGGCCGGATGAGCAGTTCTTC.

The table lists this clonotype with many counts. The chain uses TRBV29-1 and TRBJ1-2, with D possibly being TRBD1 (5 bases). Per germline, CDR1 SQVTM and CDR2 ANQGSEA. The CDR3 is 12 amino acids. The V end was cut by 8 bases, the J end by 7 bases, with 17 bases between. CDR3: CSTLTDAGGYTF. CDR3 sequence (DNA): TGCAGCACCTTGACAGATGCAGGTGGCTACACCTTC.

The chain has TRBV19 and TRBJ2-3; 7 positions match TRBD2. Germline V gene lookup returns CDR1 LNHDA and CDR2 SQIVND (reference sequence). Losses at the gene ends were 4 bases for V and 4 bases for J; bases not matched to a gene: 11. The CDR3 has 16 residues. The CDR3 DNA reads TGTGCCAGTAGTAAGAACCCAGCGGGACGGGCAGATACGCAGTATTTT. Translation: CASSKNPAGRADTQYF.

In the case of this clonotype: Germline is not matched at one junction end, which may reflect a read error. J is TRBJ2-1 and V is TRBV20-1; 15 bases map to TRBD2. Per germline, CDR1 DFQATT and CDR2 SNEGSKA (reference sequence). The CDR3 consists of 16 residues. CDR3 residues: CSASGRTSGGDNERFF. CDR3 in DNA: TGCAGTGCTAGCGGACGGACTAGCGGGGGGGACAATGAGCGGTTCTTC.

With respect to this clonotype: Given a much more abundant clone one base away, this may be a read error. V usage is TRBV13 and J usage is TRBJ2-5; a weak D match, TRBD1 (5 bases). CDR1 is PRHDT, CDR2 FYEKMQ, per germline (reference sequence). There are 12 residues in the CDR3. The CDR3 sequence is CASGRAQGAHYF. The CDR3 DNA reads as TGTGCCAGCGGAAGGGCCCAAGGGGCCCATTACTTC.

As for this clonotype: A clone one base away is much larger, so this may be a read error. The J gene is TRBJ1-3, the V gene TRBV30; D may be TRBD1 (6 bases). Germline CDR1 GTSNPN, CDR2 SVGIG (reference sequence). CDR3 size: 15 residues. The DNA for the CDR3 is TGTGTCTGGAGAATCAGGGACACGGCTGGAAACACCATATATTTT. Amino acids: CVWRIRDTAGNTIYF.

This clonotype was detected ten times or more. The chain recombines TRBV10-2 with TRBJ2-7; D remains ambiguous. The CDR3 extends over 13 amino acids. The germline gives CDR1 WSHSY, CDR2 SAAADI. The germline V and J ends were trimmed by 2 bases and 6 bases, with 11 bases remaining between them. The CDR3 DNA reads as TGCGCCAGCAGTGAGAAGGAGTCTCGCGAGCAGTACTTC. This codes for CASSEKESREQYF.

Concerning this clonotype itself: A read error is likely, as this CDR3 ends without the conserved phenylalanine or tryptophan. The rearrangement joins TRBV6-6 to TRBJ2-1; D is tentatively TRBD1 or TRBD2 (7 bases each). Germline V CDR1 and CDR2: MNHNY, SVGAGI (reference sequence). There are 14 residues in the CDR3. CDR3 in DNA: TGTGCTAGCAGGGGGAGGGGGAGCTACAATGAGCAGTTCTTA. Protein sequence: CASRGRGSYNEQFL.

On this clonotype itself: The CDR3 carries no conserved terminal phenylalanine or tryptophan, so it likely arises from a read error. The J gene is TRBJ2-3, the V gene TRBV5-1; no clear D. Between the trimmed V and J ends, which lost 0 bases and 2 bases, there was a span of 13 bases. The germline V gene has CDR1 SGHRS and CDR2 YFSETQ. The CDR3 has 16 amino acids. This chain's CDR3 is CASSLDAGRNTDTQYL. CDR3 coding DNA: TGCGCCAGCAGCTTGGATGCCGGCCGAAACACAGATACGCAGTATTTA.

This clonotype came up many times. The rearrangement links TRBV11-2 to TRBJ2-2; possibly TRBD2 for D (6 bases). The germline gives CDR1 SGHAT, CDR2 FQNNGV. The CDR3 contains 15 residues. Trimming removed 2 bases from V and 6 bases from J, with 13 bases in between. In DNA, the CDR3 is TGTGCCAGCAGCTTAACATCGTCGGGGGCCGGGGAGCTGTTTTTT. This sequence encodes CASSLTSSGAGELFF. The whole variable domain, remainder taken from reference TRBV11-2 and TRBJ2-2, is EAGVAQSPRYKIIEKRQSVAFWCNPISGHATLYWYQQILGQGPKLLIQFQNNGVVDDSQLPKDRFSAERLKGVDSTLKIQPAKLEDSAVYLCASSLTSSGAGELFFGEGSRLTVL.

Note on this clonotype: The conserved final phenylalanine or tryptophan is absent from the CDR3, which likely points to a read error. Because the CDR3's place on the DNA is in doubt, the DNA is left out and the CDR3 is given as listed by TCRdb. The gene calls are TRBV10-3 and TRBJ2-5; the table assigns TRBD1, which was not confirmed against the DNA. The CDR3 is 14 amino acids long, termini counted. Germline V gene sequence: CDR1 ENHRY, CDR2 SYGVKD. CDR3 region: CAIRGTGEQETQYL.